Below are 29 T cell receptor beta chains sequenced from a single sample in a study of cytomegalovirus exposure and HLA in healthy donors. Amplification used 60 Vbeta primers and 13 Jbeta primers. TCRdb's table, derived via immunoSEQ multiplex PCR, lists solely in-frame clones and lacks some. Among some 120,000 clones, over 60% were seen once, and the ten largest hold around 4.5%. The sequenced material came from PBMCs. The receptors stem from a man aged 30 to 45 in good health and CMV-seropositive.

This chain uses TRBV5-1 with TRBJ1-5, with D unresolved. In germline, CDR1 is SGHRS, CDR2 YFSETQ. The CDR3 has 15 residues. V gave up 0 bases and J gave up 2 bases, with 9 bases separating them. Written as DNA, the CDR3 is TGCGCCAGCAGCTTGGCCGGGTTGGGCAATCAGCCCCAGCATTTT. Amino acid sequence: CASSLAGLGNQPQHF.

J is TRBJ2-3 and V is TRBV4-2, with TRBD2 as a possible D gene (7 bases). In germline, CDR1 is LGHNA, CDR2 YNFKEQ. The CDR3 has 16 residues. The germline V and J ends were trimmed by 0 bases and 4 bases, with 14 bases remaining between them. The CDR3 protein is CASSQDRGGAPDTQYF. The CDR3 DNA sequence: TGTGCCAGCAGCCAAGATAGAGGGGGGGCTCCAGATACGCAGTATTTT.

J is TRBJ2-4 and V is TRBV2; 10 bases agree with TRBD2. Looked up from germline, CDR1 is SNHLY and CDR2 is FYNNEI. This CDR3 region has 19 residues. The J segment lost 0 bases and the V segment lost 3 bases, leaving 11 bases of the junction unmatched. CDR3: CASSEPLTSGKLAKNIQYF. For the CDR3, the DNA is TGTGCCAGCAGTGAGCCTTTAACTAGCGGGAAATTAGCCAAAAACATTCAGTACTTC.

The chain has TRBV27 and TRBJ1-2; 7 bases match TRBD1. Germline-derived CDR1 and CDR2 are MNHEY and SMNVEV (reference sequence). The CDR3 contains 16 residues. The V and J ends lost 6 bases and 4 bases, in that order; junction bases with no gene match: 14. CDR3 sequence reads: CASSLRPGTAIYGYTF. In nucleotides, the CDR3 is TGTGCCAGCAGCCTTCGTCCCGGGACAGCTATCTATGGCTACACCTTC.

V usage is TRBV20-1 and J usage is TRBJ2-1; no definite D call. The CDR3 covers 10 residues. In germline, CDR1 is DFQATT, CDR2 SNEGSKA (reference sequence). V was cut by 6 bases and J by 5 bases, with 5 bases left in between. CDR3 region: CSARDNEQFF. CDR3 coding DNA: TGCAGTGCCCGCGACAATGAGCAGTTCTTC.

The chain couples TRBV4-3 to TRBJ2-1; 7 nucleotides align to TRBD2. The CDR3 runs 17 residues. Germline V gene data show CDR1 as LGHNA and CDR2 as YSLEER. Unmatched junction bases numbered 10, after V lost 1 base and J lost 4 bases. The CDR3 DNA reads TGCGCCAGCAGCCAAGGATTTGGTCTAGCGGTTTACAATGAGCAGTTCTTC. As protein: CASSQGFGLAVYNEQFF.

The chain recombines TRBV29-1 with TRBJ2-1; TRBD1 matches 9 bases. The CDR3 totals 13 residues. V lost 8 bases to trimming and J lost 6 bases; unmatched junction nucleotides: 8. Germline V lookup: CDR1 SQVTM, CDR2 ANQGSEA. In DNA form, the CDR3 reads TGCAGCATGGGACAGGGATACATCAATGAGCAGTTCTTC. It yields the protein CSMGQGYINEQFF.

The V call is TRBV11-3, the J call TRBJ2-1; 8 bases agree with TRBD1. Unmatched junction bases numbered 7, after V lost 1 base and J lost 8 bases. Germline CDR1 SGHNT, CDR2 YENEEA. This CDR3 spans 15 amino acids. CDR3 bases: TGTGCCAGCAGCTTAGCACAGGGGGTGACGGATGAGCAGTTCTTC. Translation gives CASSLAQGVTDEQFF.

Regarding this clone: The same CDR3 is also encoded by other DNA sequences in this sample. This chain uses TRBV6-4 with TRBJ2-3; 7 nucleotides agree with TRBD2. V was pared by 3 bases and J by 1 base, with 1 base of the junction left unmatched. Germline V gene sequence: CDR1 MRHNA, CDR2 SNTAGT. The CDR3 is 14 residues long. This CDR3 reads CASSEAGGTDTQYF. The CDR3 nucleotides read TGTGCCAGCAGTGAGGCGGGGGGCACAGATACGCAGTATTTT.

This clone was seen a single time. The gene calls are TRBV18 and TRBJ1-5; 9 bases align to TRBD1. CDR3 length: 15 amino acids. Germline CDR1 is KGHSH and CDR2 is LQKENI. The V gene end was trimmed by 3 bases and the J gene end by 5 bases; junction bases not matched to a gene: 5. For the CDR3, the DNA is TGTGCCAGCTCACCGAGGACAGGGGAAGATCAGCCCCAGCATTTT. Translated: CASSPRTGEDQPQHF.

The chain employs TRBV30 and TRBJ1-1; no clear D gene. Germline assignment: CDR1 GTSNPN and CDR2 SVGIG (reference sequence). V lost 1 base and J lost 6, with 12 bases in between. This CDR3 spans 13 amino acids. The CDR3: CAWSAFREAEAFF. CDR3 coding DNA: TGTGCCTGGAGTGCCTTCCGAGAAGCTGAAGCTTTCTTT.

The V gene is TRBV7-2, the J gene TRBJ2-1; D is unresolved. CDR1 SGHTA and CDR2 FQGNSA come from the germline V gene. Trimming cost V 2 bases and J 0 bases, with 8 bases left between them. The CDR3 runs 15 residues. The CDR3 nucleotides are TGTGCCAGCAGCTTATCCCCGAGCTCCTACAATGAGCAGTTCTTC. Translating it yields CASSLSPSSYNEQFF.

The chain employs TRBV7-2 and TRBJ2-2; 11 positions agree with TRBD2. The CDR3 runs to 15 residues. The junction had 8 bases not matched to a gene; V was cut back by 8 bases and J by 6 bases. Germline CDR1 reads SGHTA; CDR2 reads FQGNSA. The CDR3 region is CASSLAGGNAGELFF. The CDR3 region has the DNA TGTGCCAGCTCCCTAGCGGGGGGAAATGCCGGGGAGCTGTTTTTT.

This clone has just a few counts. The genes are TRBV7-2 and TRBJ1-1; tentatively, D is TRBD1 (5 bases). The CDR3 consists of 13 residues. From germline, CDR1 is SGHTA and CDR2 FQGNSA. Trimming took 5 bases from V and 0 from J, leaving 7 bases between them. CDR3 in amino acids: CASSQGVNTEAFF. In nucleotides, the CDR3 is TGTGCCAGCAGCCAAGGGGTGAACACTGAAGCTTTCTTT.

The rearrangement uses TRBV5-1 and TRBJ1-3; D is undetermined. CDR1 is SGHRS and CDR2 is YFSETQ in the germline V gene. The CDR3 runs 17 residues. V was trimmed by 1 base and J by 0 bases, leaving 14 bases between them. The DNA for the CDR3 is TGCGCCAGCAGCTTGTTACCCGACACCTACTCTGGAAACACCATATATTTT. This gives the protein CASSLLPDTYSGNTIYF.

The rearrangement links TRBV7-9 to TRBJ2-1, with TRBD2 as a possible D gene (6 bases). There are 16 residues in the CDR3. Trimming shortened V by 4 bases and J by 0 bases, and 13 bases separated the two germline ends. The germline gives CDR1 SEHNR, CDR2 FQNEAQ (reference sequence). CDR3 DNA sequence: TGTGCCAGCAGCTCGTCCATGGGAGGCTCCTACAATGAGCAGTTCTTC. Its protein product is CASSSSMGGSYNEQFF.

CDR3 region: CASSLALDRERGTEAFF. The CDR3 nucleotides read TGTGCCAGCAGCTTAGCTCTAGACAGGGAAAGGGGCACTGAAGCTTTCTTT. The chain has TRBV7-9 and TRBJ1-1, with 7 bases that match TRBD1. V shed 0 bases, J shed 4 bases, and the junction held 11 bases outside the gene matches. CDR3 length: 17 amino acids. Germline V CDR1 and CDR2: SEHNR, FQNEAQ (reference sequence).

This clone showed up just a few times. This rearrangement joins TRBV19 to TRBJ2-7; the match to TRBD1 covers 11 bases. The CDR3 totals 15 residues. V trimming: 5 bases; J trimming: 5 bases; junction bases outside the gene matches: 8. From germline, CDR1 is LNHDA and CDR2 SQIVND (reference sequence). CDR3 residues: CASSPRRDRGNEQYF. CDR3 nucleotides: TGTGCCAGTAGTCCCCGGAGGGACAGGGGGAACGAGCAGTACTTC.

In the case of this clone: The junction does not match germline at one end; this may be a read error. CDR3 sequence (DNA): TGCGCCAGCAGCTTGATACATGCATCTGGGGCCAACGGCCTGACTTTC. Protein product: CASSLIHASGANGLTF. This chain uses TRBV5-1 with TRBJ2-6; a possible D gene is TRBD1 (5 bases). Germline CDR1 and CDR2: SGHRS and YFSETQ. CDR3 length: 16 residues. Looking up the rest from reference TRBV5-1 and TRBJ2-6 gives the full variable domain: KAGVTQTPRYLIKTRGQQVTLSCSPISGHRSVSWYQQTPGQGLQFLFEYFSETQRNKGNFPGRFSGRQFSNSRSEMNVSTLELGDSALYLCASSLIHASGANGLTFGAGSRLTVL.

This clone was seen once. The chain recombines TRBV7-9 with TRBJ2-3; 7 nucleotides match TRBD1. This CDR3 comprises 15 residues. The germline gives CDR1 SEHNR, CDR2 FQNEAQ (reference sequence). J gave up 2 bases and V 4 bases, and 6 bases lay outside the gene matches. Here the CDR3 DNA reads TGTGCCAGCAGCTCTGAGGGACAGACCACAGATACGCAGTATTTT. Translated, it gives CASSSEGQTTDTQYF.

CDR3 sequence: CASSFTGGYTGELFF. CDR3 bases: TGCGCCAGCAGCTTCACAGGGGGCTACACCGGGGAGCTGTTTTTT. The chain links TRBV5-1 to TRBJ2-2, with 9 bases lining up with TRBD1. V gave up 2 bases and J gave up 3 bases; unmatched junction bases: 2. CDR1 is SGHRS, CDR2 YFSETQ, per germline. This CDR3 spans 15 amino acids.

A few counts support this clone. The V gene is TRBV4-2, the J gene TRBJ2-7; 7 bases are shared with TRBD2. After removal of 2 bases from V and 0 bases from J, the junction contained 10 bases not matched to a gene. Germline CDR1 and CDR2: LGHNA and YNFKEQ. The CDR3 length is 17 residues. The CDR3 DNA follows: TGTGCCAGCAGCCAAAGAGGTGGGAGGGGCACCTCCTACGAGCAGTACTTC. Its protein product is CASSQRGGRGTSYEQYF.

V is TRBV11-1 and J is TRBJ2-7; 7 bases are shared with TRBD2. V lost 2 bases to trimming and J lost 0 bases; unmatched junction nucleotides: 10. Germline assignment: CDR1 SGHAT and CDR2 FQDESV (reference sequence). This CDR3 is 17 amino acids long. DNA of the CDR3: TGTGCCAGCAGCTTATCCCCAGCGGGGCCGTACTCCTACGAGCAGTACTTC. This codes for CASSLSPAGPYSYEQYF.

The CDR3 spells CASSASGNTIYF. CDR3 DNA sequence: TGTGCCAGCAGCGCGTCTGGAAACACCATATATTTT. The chain joins TRBV11-2 to TRBJ1-3; D uncertain. The CDR3 sequence is 12 residues long. Germline assignment: CDR1 SGHAT and CDR2 FQNNGV. With 5 bases removed from V and 1 base from J, the gap between germline ends came to 3 bases.

The J gene is TRBJ1-2, the V gene TRBV19, with a tentative D call TRBD1 (5 bases). V lost 1 base to trimming and J lost 6 bases, with 12 bases between them. Germline V gives CDR1 LNHDA, CDR2 SQIVND (reference sequence). This CDR3 region has 14 residues. CDR3 in amino acids: CASSIVGGGDGYTF. The CDR3 DNA reads as TGTGCCAGTAGTATAGTCGGTGGAGGGGATGGCTACACCTTC.

The chain links TRBV13 to TRBJ2-5, with D perhaps matching TRBD1 (6 bases). Germline CDR1 reads PRHDT; CDR2 reads FYEKMQ (reference sequence). Trimming cost V 5 bases and J 4 bases, with 14 bases left between them. This CDR3 spans 14 amino acids. In nucleotides, the CDR3 is TGTGCCAGCAGCGATGGCAGGGGTGGAGAGACCCAGTACTTC. This codes for CASSDGRGGETQYF.

V usage is TRBV25-1 and J usage is TRBJ2-1; TRBD2 agrees at 9 bases. The CDR3 extends over 14 amino acids. J gave up 3 bases and V 6 bases, and 3 bases lay outside the gene matches. CDR1 and CDR2 (germline): MGHDK, SYGVNS. The chain's CDR3 is CASRGLANYNEQFF. DNA for the CDR3: TGTGCCAGCAGGGGACTAGCAAACTACAATGAGCAGTTCTTC.

V and J are TRBV7-3 and TRBJ2-5, with 8 nucleotides matching TRBD2. V lost 5 bases to trimming and J lost 1 base; unmatched junction nucleotides: 6. The germline gives CDR1 SGHTA, CDR2 FQGTGA. This CDR3 is 15 amino acids long. The CDR3 protein is CASSPIAGGQETQYF. In nucleotides, the CDR3 is TGTGCCAGCAGCCCAATCGCGGGGGGCCAAGAGACCCAGTACTTC.

V is TRBV29-1 and J is TRBJ1-6, with 7 nucleotides matching TRBD1. Germline V CDR1 and CDR2: SQVTM, ANQGSEA. The CDR3 loop spans 14 amino acids. Losses at the gene ends were 5 bases for V and 2 bases for J; bases not matched to a gene: 3. In nucleotides, the CDR3 is TGCAGCGTTTCAACAGGGGCCTATAATTCACCCCTCCACTTT. Encoded protein: CSVSTGAYNSPLHF.